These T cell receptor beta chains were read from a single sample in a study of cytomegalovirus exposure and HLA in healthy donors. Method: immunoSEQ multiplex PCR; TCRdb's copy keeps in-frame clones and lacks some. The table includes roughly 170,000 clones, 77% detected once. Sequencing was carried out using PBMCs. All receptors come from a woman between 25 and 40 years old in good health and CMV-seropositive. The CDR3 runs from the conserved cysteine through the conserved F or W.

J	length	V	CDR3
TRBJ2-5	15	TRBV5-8	CASSLERDSQETQYF
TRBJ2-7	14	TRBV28	CASSTGTRPYEQYF
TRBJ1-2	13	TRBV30	CAWSPGSNYGYTF
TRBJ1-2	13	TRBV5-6	CASSWGTADGYTF
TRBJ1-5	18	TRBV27	CASSDPGTVAMGNQPQHF
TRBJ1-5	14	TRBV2	CASSAGGSNQPQHF
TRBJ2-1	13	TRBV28	CASSLPLYNEQFF
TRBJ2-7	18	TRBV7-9	CASSSSVSSAGVPHEQYF
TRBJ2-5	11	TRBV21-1	CASSPLETQYF
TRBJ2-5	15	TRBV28	CASSLGTSGQETQYF
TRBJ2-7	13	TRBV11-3	CASSFPGSNEQYF
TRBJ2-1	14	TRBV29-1	CSVVVGAHLPEQFF
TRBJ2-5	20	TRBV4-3	CASSQDQLGQLAGERETQYF